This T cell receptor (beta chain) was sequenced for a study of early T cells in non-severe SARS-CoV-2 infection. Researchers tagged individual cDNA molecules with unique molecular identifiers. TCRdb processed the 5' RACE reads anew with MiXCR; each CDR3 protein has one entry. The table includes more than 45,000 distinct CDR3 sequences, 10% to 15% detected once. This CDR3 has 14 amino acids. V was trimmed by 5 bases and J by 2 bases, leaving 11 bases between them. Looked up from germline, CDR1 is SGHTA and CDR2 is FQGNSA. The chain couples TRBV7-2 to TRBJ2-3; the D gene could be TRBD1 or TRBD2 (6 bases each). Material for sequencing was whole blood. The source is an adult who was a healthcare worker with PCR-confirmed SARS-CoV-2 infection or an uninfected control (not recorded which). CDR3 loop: CASSRGGPTDTQYF. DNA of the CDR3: TGTGCCAGCAGCCGAGGGGGGCCCACAGATACGCAGTATTTT.